These 28 T cell receptor beta chains share one sample of origin, sequenced in a study of technical replicates of blood from several donors. Measured with immunoSEQ multiplex PCR; TCRdb has only the in-frame clones, and not every one. The data show almost 85,000 clones, roughly 97% seen once. The sequenced material came from T cells isolated from PBMCs. The origin of the receptors is a human donor in good health.

The CDR3, as DNA: TGTGCCAGTAGTATACTAGGGGAGGGGGAAAAACTGTTTTTT. It encodes CASSILGEGEKLFF. The chain has TRBV19 and TRBJ1-4; the D gene is possibly TRBD1 (5 bases). Trimming took 2 bases from V and 8 from J, leaving 12 bases between them. CDR1 and CDR2 from the germline V gene are LNHDA and SQIVND (reference sequence). The CDR3 totals 14 residues.

The gene calls are TRBV5-6 and TRBJ2-3; 7 bases map to TRBD1. The length of the CDR3 is 16 residues. The germline V gene has CDR1 SGHDT and CDR2 YYEEEE. J was trimmed by 2 bases and V by 0 bases; bases with no gene match: 6. The CDR3 nucleotides are TGTGCCAGCAGCTTGGCAGACAGGGTTTACACAGATACGCAGTATTTT. Its translation is CASSLADRVYTDTQYF.

Concerning this clone itself: A junction end diverges from the germline sequence, so it may reflect a read error. The chain couples TRBV28 to TRBJ2-7, with TRBD2 as a possible D gene (7 bases). The CDR3 is 12 residues long. Germline V gene sequence: CDR1 MDHEN, CDR2 SYDVKM. The CDR3 spells CASLGGRGLLFF. The CDR3 DNA is TGTGCCAGCCTGGGGGGGAGGGGGTTACTCTTCTTC.

V is TRBV7-6 and J is TRBJ2-4, with 9 bases aligning to TRBD2. This CDR3 contains 16 residues. Germline V gives CDR1 SGHVS, CDR2 FNYEAQ. After removal of 1 base from V and 1 base from J, the junction contained 2 bases not matched to a gene. In DNA form, the CDR3 reads TGTGCCAGCAGCTTAGTAGCGGGAGCGGCCAAAAACATTCAGTACTTC. Its translation: CASSLVAGAAKNIQYF.

This clone was seen a single time. The rearrangement uses TRBV28 and TRBJ2-1; 8 bases line up with TRBD2. CDR3 length: 16 amino acids. V lost 3 bases, J lost 12 bases, and 16 bases stayed unmatched. Germline CDR1 is MDHEN and CDR2 is SYDVKM. CDR3 nucleotide sequence: TGTGCCAGCAGTTTGTTTAGGTCGGGAGGGTCGGGCGGGCAGTTCTTC. Translated: CASSLFRSGGSGGQFF.

This chain links TRBV9 with TRBJ2-1; tentative D call: TRBD1 (6 bases). Trimming cost V 0 bases and J 9 bases, with 19 bases left between them. CDR3 length: 16 amino acids. Germline assignment: CDR1 SGDLS and CDR2 YYNGEE. The CDR3 protein is CASSVESVAGVIEQFF. CDR3 in DNA: TGTGCCAGCAGCGTAGAGTCCGTGGCAGGGGTGATTGAGCAGTTCTTC. The full variable domain, rest sourced from reference TRBV9 and TRBJ2-1, is DSGVTQTPKHLITATGQRVTLRCSPRSGDLSVYWYQQSLDQGLQFLIQYYNGEERAKGNILERFSAQQFPDLHSELNLSSLELGDSALYFCASSVESVAGVIEQFFGPGTRLTVL.

The chain is built from TRBV9 and TRBJ2-7; a possible D gene is TRBD2 (6 bases). The CDR3 sequence is 13 residues long. Trimming took 4 bases from V and 6 from J, leaving 14 bases between them. Germline CDR1 SGDLS, CDR2 YYNGEE. This CDR3 reads CASSSLAGPEQYF. The CDR3 coding sequence is TGTGCCAGCAGCTCCCTCGCGGGGCCCGAGCAGTACTTC.

About this clone itself: This CDR3 is also generated by other DNA sequences in the sample. V gene TRBV7-9 combines with J gene TRBJ1-1; perhaps TRBD1 as D (5 bases). The ends were cut back, 0 bases at V and 3 bases at J, with 11 bases in the middle. CDR1 is SEHNR and CDR2 is FQNEAQ in the germline V gene (reference sequence). This CDR3 spans 15 amino acids. The CDR3 DNA reads as TGTGCCAGCAGCTTAGCCCAGGGAAGGGACACTGAAGCTTTCTTT. Its translation is CASSLAQGRDTEAFF.

The rearrangement links TRBV4-1 to TRBJ2-7, with D possibly matching TRBD2 (5 bases). The CDR3 is made up of 15 amino acids. Trimming left V 0 bases short and J 7 bases short, with 16 bases between. CDR1 MGHRA and CDR2 YSYEKL come from the germline V gene. The CDR3 reads CASSQEARGSVEQYF. CDR3 DNA: TGCGCCAGCAGCCAAGAGGCCAGAGGGTCTGTTGAGCAGTACTTC.

The CDR3 here is CSVDGVNTEAFF. The CDR3 bases are TGCAGCGTTGATGGAGTGAACACTGAAGCTTTCTTT. The chain recombines TRBV29-1 with TRBJ1-1; no definite D call. V dropped 3 bases and J dropped 0 bases, with 5 bases sitting between them. The CDR3 covers 12 residues. CDR1 is SQVTM and CDR2 is ANQGSEA in the germline V gene.

The chain joins TRBV30 to TRBJ2-1, with D possibly TRBD2 on 5 matching bases. This CDR3 has 15 amino acids. Germline values: CDR1 GTSNPN, CDR2 SVGIG (reference sequence). The V and J ends lost 0 bases and 3 bases respectively, with 12 bases between them. The CDR3 reads CAWSVLVGVYNEQFF. CDR3 in DNA: TGTGCCTGGAGTGTACTAGTTGGGGTCTACAATGAGCAGTTCTTC.

In its sample, this clone was seen a few times. This rearrangement joins TRBV4-2 to TRBJ2-7, with 11 bases that match TRBD2. V lost 0 bases to trimming and J lost 4 bases; unmatched junction nucleotides: 11. In germline, CDR1 is LGHNA, CDR2 YNFKEQ. CDR3 length equals 18 residues. The CDR3 sequence is CASSQDLPGTSGLYEQYF. As DNA, the CDR3 is TGTGCCAGCAGCCAAGATCTACCCGGGACTAGCGGATTATACGAGCAGTACTTC.

The chain couples TRBV19 to TRBJ1-5; tentatively, D is TRBD1 (5 bases). The germline V and J ends were trimmed by 4 bases and 7 bases, with 11 bases remaining between them. CDR1 LNHDA and CDR2 SQIVND come from the germline V gene (reference sequence). This CDR3 region has 13 residues. The CDR3 region is CASSKGFGQPQHF. In DNA, the CDR3 is TGTGCCAGTAGTAAGGGGTTCGGCCAGCCCCAGCATTTT.

This clone appeared a single time. The chain has TRBV28 and TRBJ1-1; 8 bases agree with TRBD1. Germline V lookup: CDR1 MDHEN, CDR2 SYDVKM. The CDR3 totals 15 residues. J gave up 2 bases and V 8 bases, and 10 bases lay outside the gene matches. CDR3 DNA: TGTGCCAGCCTACAGGGGGGATGGGTAAACACTGAAGCTTTCTTT. Translating gives CASLQGGWVNTEAFF. Combining the CDR3 with reference TRBV28 and TRBJ1-1 gives the whole variable domain DVKVTQSSRYLVKRTGEKVFLECVQDMDHENMFWYRQDPGLGLRLIYFSYDVKMKEKGDIPEGYSVSREKKERFSLILESASTNQTSMYLCASLQGGWVNTEAFFGQGTRLTVV.

This clone has a single count. The chain is built from TRBV11-3 and TRBJ1-1, with D possibly TRBD1 on 6 matching bases. CDR3 length: 13 residues. Trimming shortened V by 5 bases and J by 6 bases, and 13 bases separated the two germline ends. Germline V gene data show CDR1 as SGHNT and CDR2 as YENEEA. The CDR3 sequence is CASSPAGAAEAFF. The CDR3 DNA follows: TGTGCCAGCAGCCCAGCAGGGGCCGCTGAAGCTTTCTTT.

The rearrangement uses TRBV7-9 and TRBJ2-2; the match to TRBD1 covers 8 bases. The CDR3 runs to 16 residues. The ends lost 5 bases at V and 4 bases at J; junction bases unmatched: 9. CDR1 and CDR2 (germline): SEHNR, FQNEAQ (reference sequence). The CDR3 spells CASSRPGGKATGELFF. CDR3 coding DNA: TGTGCCAGCAGCCGCCCAGGGGGCAAGGCCACCGGGGAGCTGTTTTTT.

The genes are TRBV5-8 and TRBJ2-2, with 11 bases identical to TRBD1. Germline V lookup: CDR1 SGHTS, CDR2 YDEGEE. V lost 4 bases to trimming and J lost 6 bases; unmatched junction nucleotides: 8. The CDR3 spans 16 residues. In nucleotides, the CDR3 is TGTGCCAGCAGCGCGGACAGGGGGCGAAGGGCCGGGGAGCTGTTTTTT. It is translated as CASSADRGRRAGELFF.

This chain links TRBV2 with TRBJ2-7; 13 positions match TRBD2. This CDR3 spans 16 amino acids. CDR1 is SNHLY and CDR2 is FYNNEI in the germline V gene. V trimming: 6 bases; J trimming: 3 bases; junction bases outside the gene matches: 8. CDR3 nucleotide sequence: TGTGCCAGCAGGAAAGAGGGACTAGCGGGGATCTACGAGCAGTACTTC. Amino acids: CASRKEGLAGIYEQYF.

This chain links TRBV4-1 with TRBJ2-5, with 10 nucleotides matching TRBD1. V gave up 4 bases and J gave up 4 bases; unmatched junction bases: 6. Germline V gene lookup returns CDR1 MGHRA and CDR2 YSYEKL. The CDR3 is made up of 15 amino acids. CDR3 sequence: CASSPRDRGPETQYF. As DNA, the CDR3 is TGCGCCAGCAGCCCCCGGGACAGGGGACCAGAGACCCAGTACTTC.

The V call is TRBV5-5, the J call TRBJ2-7; D possibly corresponds to TRBD2 (5 bases). V was shortened by 3 bases and J by 2 bases, with 9 bases between the two germline ends. The germline gives CDR1 SGHKS, CDR2 YYEKEE (reference sequence). This CDR3 is 13 amino acids long. The chain's CDR3 is CASSSDGTYEQYF. The DNA for the CDR3 is TGTGCCAGCAGCTCAGACGGGACCTACGAGCAGTACTTC.

The chain has TRBV28 and TRBJ1-2; D unresolved. CDR3 length: 13 amino acids. Deletions cut 6 bases from V and 5 bases from J, with 13 bases between. Germline V lookup: CDR1 MDHEN, CDR2 SYDVKM. The CDR3 spells CASSLEYRYGYTF. The CDR3 coding sequence is TGTGCCAGCAGCCTGGAGTACCGATATGGCTACACCTTC.

This clone is a singleton in its sample. This rearrangement joins TRBV10-1 to TRBJ2-3; D is undetermined. This CDR3 contains 15 residues. Trimming shortened V by 6 bases and J by 4 bases, and 17 bases separated the two germline ends. Per the germline V gene, CDR1 is WNHNN and CDR2 is SYGVQD (reference sequence). CDR3 nucleotide sequence: TGCGCCAGCAGCGAGAGTGTGGGCGATTCAGATACGCAGTATTTT. As protein: CASSESVGDSDTQYF.

V gene TRBV13 combines with J gene TRBJ1-2; no reliable D call. The germline gives CDR1 PRHDT, CDR2 FYEKMQ (reference sequence). The CDR3 covers 14 residues. With 0 bases removed from V and 8 bases from J, the gap between germline ends came to 13 bases. The CDR3 DNA follows: TGTGCCAGCAGCTTAGGACAGAGCTTCGCCGGCTACACCTTC. This encodes CASSLGQSFAGYTF.

The chain uses TRBV6-1 and TRBJ1-5; 8 bases map to TRBD1. The CDR3 consists of 14 residues. CDR1 and CDR2 (germline): MNHNS, SASEGT. The V and J ends lost 5 bases and 3 bases, in that order; junction bases with no gene match: 3. CDR3 nucleotide sequence: TGTGCCAGCAGTAGCAGGGGGCTCAATCAGCCCCAGCATTTT. It yields the protein CASSSRGLNQPQHF.

This rearrangement joins TRBV5-1 to TRBJ1-1; D not certain. CDR3 length equals 14 residues. Trimming shortened V by 2 bases and J by 0 bases, and 8 bases separated the two germline ends. Germline V gene lookup returns CDR1 SGHRS and CDR2 YFSETQ. The CDR3 bases are TGCGCCAGCAGCTTACTAGTGATGAACACTGAAGCTTTCTTT. This encodes CASSLLVMNTEAFF.

The rearrangement uses TRBV15 and TRBJ2-5, with 7 bases that match TRBD1. From germline, CDR1 is LNHNV and CDR2 YYDKDF (reference sequence). Unmatched junction bases numbered 10, after V lost 5 bases and J lost 4 bases. The CDR3 is 15 amino acids. The CDR3 sequence is CATSPGRGGGETQYF. The CDR3 bases are TGTGCCACCAGCCCGGGGAGAGGGGGCGGAGAGACCCAGTACTTC.

The DNA for the CDR3 is TGTGCCAGCAGTTTACGGGGCAGGGGTACCACTGAAGCTTTCTTT. Translating it yields CASSLRGRGTTEAFF. The rearrangement joins TRBV28 to TRBJ1-1, with a tentative D call TRBD1 (6 bases). Per germline, CDR1 MDHEN and CDR2 SYDVKM. CDR3 size: 15 residues. With 2 bases removed from V and 4 bases from J, the gap between germline ends came to 14 bases.

The rearrangement links TRBV7-8 to TRBJ2-1; 12 bases are shared with TRBD2. This CDR3 region has 16 residues. V shed 5 bases, J shed 5 bases, and the junction held 7 bases outside the gene matches. The germline CDR1 and CDR2 sequences are SGHVS and FQNEAQ. The CDR3 sequence: CASSLRLAGVHNEQFF. CDR3 nucleotide sequence: TGTGCCAGCAGCCTCAGACTAGCGGGAGTCCACAATGAGCAGTTCTTC.